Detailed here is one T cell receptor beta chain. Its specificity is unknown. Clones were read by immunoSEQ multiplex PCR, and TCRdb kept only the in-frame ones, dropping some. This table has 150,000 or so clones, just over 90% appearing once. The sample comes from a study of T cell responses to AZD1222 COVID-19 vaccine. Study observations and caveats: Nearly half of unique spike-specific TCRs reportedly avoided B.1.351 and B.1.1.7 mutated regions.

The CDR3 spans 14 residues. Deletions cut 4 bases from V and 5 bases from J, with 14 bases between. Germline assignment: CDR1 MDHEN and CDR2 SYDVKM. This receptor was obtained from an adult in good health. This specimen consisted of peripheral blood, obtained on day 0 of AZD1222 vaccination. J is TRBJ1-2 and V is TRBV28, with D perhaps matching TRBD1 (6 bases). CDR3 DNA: TGTGCCAGCAGTTCCCGGGGGCTCCGTTATGGCTACACCTTC. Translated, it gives CASSSRGLRYGYTF.